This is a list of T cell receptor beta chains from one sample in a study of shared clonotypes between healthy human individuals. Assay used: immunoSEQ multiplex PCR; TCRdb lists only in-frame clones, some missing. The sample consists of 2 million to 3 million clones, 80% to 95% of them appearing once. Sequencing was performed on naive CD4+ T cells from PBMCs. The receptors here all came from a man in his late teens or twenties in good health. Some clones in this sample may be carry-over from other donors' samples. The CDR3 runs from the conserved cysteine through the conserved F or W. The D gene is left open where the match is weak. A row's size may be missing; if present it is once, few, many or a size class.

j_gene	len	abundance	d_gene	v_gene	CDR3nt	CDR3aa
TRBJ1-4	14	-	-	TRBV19	TGTGCCAGTAGGTCATCAGGGGTCATCGAAAAACTGTTTTTT	CASRSSGVIEKLFF
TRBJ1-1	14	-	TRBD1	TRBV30	TGTGCCTGGAACCGGGACAGGCGGGACACTGAAGCTTTCTTT	CAWNRDRRDTEAFF
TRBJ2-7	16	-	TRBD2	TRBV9	TGTGCCAGCAGCCCCCGGGGAGGGCGGGGAGGCGACGAGCAGTACTTC	CASSPRGGRGGDEQYF
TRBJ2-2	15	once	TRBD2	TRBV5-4	TGTGCCAGCAGCTTTGTAGCGGGAATGGTCGGGGAGCTGTTTTTT	CASSFVAGMVGELFF
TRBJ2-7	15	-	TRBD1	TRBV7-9	TGTGCCAGCAGCAAAGCCGGGACAGGGTCCTACGAGCAGTACTTC	CASSKAGTGSYEQYF
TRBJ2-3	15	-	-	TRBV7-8	TGTGCCAGCAGCCCGCGGACGGAGTACACAGATACGCAGTATTTT	CASSPRTEYTDTQYF
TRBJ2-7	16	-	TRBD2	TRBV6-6	TGTGCCAGCAGGGGACCTACTAGCGGGAGGTCCTACGAGCAGTACTTC	CASRGPTSGRSYEQYF
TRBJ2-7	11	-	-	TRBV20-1	TGCAGTGCAGGGCCCTACTACGAGCAGTACTTC	CSAGPYYEQYF
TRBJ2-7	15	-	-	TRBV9	TGTGCCAGCAGCGTAGCGGGGACCCCATCCGGCGAGCAGTACTTC	CASSVAGTPSGEQYF
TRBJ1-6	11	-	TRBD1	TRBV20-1	TGCAGTGGACAGGGGAACTCACCCCTCCACTTT	CSGQGNSPLHF
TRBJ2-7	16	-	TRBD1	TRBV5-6	TGTGCCAGCAGCTGGAGACAGGGAACCATCTCCTACGAGCAGTACTTC	CASSWRQGTISYEQYF
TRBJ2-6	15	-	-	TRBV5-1	TGCGCCAGCAGCTTGGAGGAGAGTGGGGCCAACGTCCTGACTTTC	CASSLEESGANVLTF
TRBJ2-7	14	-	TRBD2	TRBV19	TGTGCCAGTAGTTCTAGCGGGAGTCAGTACGAGCAGTACTTC	CASSSSGSQYEQYF
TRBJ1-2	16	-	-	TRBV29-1	TGCAGCGTTGATCCCCCTGGACGAGCCCGGGGATATGGCTACACCTTC	CSVDPPGRARGYGYTF
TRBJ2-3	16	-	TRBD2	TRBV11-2	TGTGCCAGCAGCTTTCTAGCGGGGGGGTGGACAGATACGCAGTATTTT	CASSFLAGGWTDTQYF
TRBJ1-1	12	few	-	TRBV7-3	TGTGCCAGCAGCTTCGGGAACACTGAAGCTTTCTTT	CASSFGNTEAFF
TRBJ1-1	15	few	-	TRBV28	TGTGCCAGCAGTTTTACCGGGTTACAGAACACTGAAGCTTTCTTT	CASSFTGLQNTEAFF
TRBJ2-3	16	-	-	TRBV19	TGTGCCAGTAGTATGAATGGCAGAACCTACACAGATACGCAGTATTTT	CASSMNGRTYTDTQYF
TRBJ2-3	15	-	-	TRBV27	TGTGCCAGCAGCCAGGACTTTTCTAGCACAGATACGCAGTATTTT	CASSQDFSSTDTQYF
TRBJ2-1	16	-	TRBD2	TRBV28	TGTGCCAGCAGAACGACTAGCGGGCCCTCCTACAATGAGCAGTTCTTC	CASRTTSGPSYNEQFF
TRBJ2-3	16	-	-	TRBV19	TGTGCCAGTAGTGTAGGACGGGCCCGAATTTTGGATACGCAGTATTTT	CASSVGRARILDTQYF
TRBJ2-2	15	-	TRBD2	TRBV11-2	TGTGCCAGCAGCCCGGGGCAGCGGGAGCCCGGGGAGCTGTTTTTT	CASSPGQREPGELFF
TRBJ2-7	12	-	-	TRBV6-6	TGTGCCAGCTCGGCGACTGTAAGAGAGCAGTACTTC	CASSATVREQYF
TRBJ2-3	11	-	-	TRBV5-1	TGCGCCAGCACGGACGGAGATACGCAGTATTTT	CASTDGDTQYF
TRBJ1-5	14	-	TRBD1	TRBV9	TGTGCCAGCAGTAAGACAGGGGAAAGACAGCCCCAGCATTTT	CASSKTGERQPQHF
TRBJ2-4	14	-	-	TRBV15	TGTGCCACCAGCAGAGTCGGGGGGCTGCACATTCAGTACTTC	CATSRVGGLHIQYF
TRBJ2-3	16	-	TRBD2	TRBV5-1	TGCGCCAGCATGCCTAGCGGGAGAGTTGGCACAGATACGCAGTATTTT	CASMPSGRVGTDTQYF
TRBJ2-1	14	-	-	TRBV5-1	TGCGCCAGCAGCTTGGGGGCCTGGGACGATGAGCAGTTCTTC	CASSLGAWDDEQFF
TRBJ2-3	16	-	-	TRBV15	TGTGCCACCAGCAGAGATAGGGACGGAGTCACAGATACGCAGTATTTT	CATSRDRDGVTDTQYF
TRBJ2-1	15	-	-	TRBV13	TGTGCCAGCAGCTTTTGGAGGAGCTCCTACAATGAGCAGTTCTTC	CASSFWRSSYNEQFF
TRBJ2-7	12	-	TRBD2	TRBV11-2	TGTGCCAGCAGTCTTAGCGGGAGGCTCCAGACCTTC	CASSLSGRLQTF
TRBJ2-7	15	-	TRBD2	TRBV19	TGTGCCAGTAGTGCCCCACTAGCGGGAGTTTACGAGCAGTACTTC	CASSAPLAGVYEQYF
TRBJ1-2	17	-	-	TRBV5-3	TGTGCCAGAAGCTTTTGTCCCCCACGTGGGCAGAACTATGGCTACACCTTC	CARSFCPPRGQNYGYTF
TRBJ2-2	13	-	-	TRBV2	TGTGCCAGCAGATTAGCGCTTACCGGGGAGCTGTTTTTT	CASRLALTGELFF